The present entry profiles one T cell receptor beta chain with its context. What it binds is unknown. TCRdb keeps only in-frame clones here, not all; method: immunoSEQ multiplex PCR. This table holds about 680,000 clones, just over 90% found once. The data are from a study of shared clonotypes between healthy human individuals. Germline lookup yields CDR1 SGHVS and CDR2 FNYEAQ. V was pared by 4 bases and J by 2 bases, with 13 bases of the junction left unmatched. This CDR3 has 18 amino acids. The naive CD8 fraction comprised CD45RO-negative cells positively selected for CCR7 and excluded terminally differentiated effector memory CD45RA+ cells. General study points: Generation probabilities of non-shared clonotypes were lower (relative to those shared by all four donors). The small donor group covered limited genetic and exposure diversity. Measured sharing among donors was expected to vary with sequencing depth. Naive CD4 clonotypes overlapped across several donors at approximately 5.3%.

V gene TRBV7-6 combines with J gene TRBJ2-3; the match to TRBD2 covers 9 bases. The specimen sequenced was naive CD8+ T cells sorted from blood. The sequence was collected from a man younger than 40 in good health. The CDR3 sequence is CASSWDGGRAFPTDTQYF. The CDR3 nucleotides are TGTGCCAGCAGCTGGGATGGCGGGAGGGCCTTTCCCACAGATACGCAGTATTTT. The complete variable domain, with remaining parts taken from reference TRBV7-6 and TRBJ2-3, reads GAGVSQSPRYKVTKRGQDVALRCDPISGHVSLYWYRQALGQGPEFLTYFNYEAQQDKSGLPNDRFSAERPEGSISTLTIQRTEQRDSAMYRCASSWDGGRAFPTDTQYFGPGTRLTVL.